One sample yielded the 18 T cell receptor beta chains listed below, sequenced in a study of cytomegalovirus exposure and HLA in healthy donors. In the PCR, 60 Vbeta and 13 Jbeta primers were used. Libraries were prepared by immunoSEQ multiplex PCR; TCRdb keeps only in-frame clonotypes and omits some of them. This sample yields about 59,000 clones, of which 70% to 75% are seen a single time; 6.8% belongs to the top ten. The material sequenced was PBMCs. The receptors shown here come from a man aged 25 to 45 in good health and CMV-seropositive.

There are a few counts of this clone. The chain has TRBV5-1 and TRBJ2-2, with no clear D. This CDR3 spans 15 amino acids. Between the trimmed V and J ends, which lost 4 bases and 5 bases, there was a span of 15 bases. From germline, CDR1 is SGHRS and CDR2 YFSETQ. This CDR3 reads CASSTRVAETGELFF. CDR3 coding DNA: TGCGCCAGCAGCACACGGGTGGCGGAGACCGGGGAGCTGTTTTTT.

The chain joins TRBV6-1 to TRBJ1-2; D call uncertain. Germline CDR1 reads MNHNS; CDR2 reads SASEGT. This CDR3 comprises 14 residues. The V and J ends lost 2 bases and 8 bases respectively, with 15 bases between them. CDR3 DNA: TGTGCCAGCAGTGAAAAAGTAGGCGGGGAAGGCTACACCTTC. Translated: CASSEKVGGEGYTF.

The chain's CDR3 is CASSEGRGLTEAFF. In DNA, the CDR3 is TGTGCCAGCAGTGAAGGCAGGGGGCTGACTGAAGCTTTCTTT. The chain uses TRBV2 and TRBJ1-1, with 8 bases that match TRBD1. The ends lost 1 base at V and 5 bases at J; junction bases unmatched: 3. The CDR3 is made up of 14 amino acids. Germline CDR1 and CDR2: SNHLY and FYNNEI.

The rearrangement joins TRBV7-9 to TRBJ1-6, with 12 positions matching TRBD1. The CDR3 length is 15 residues. V dropped 5 bases and J dropped 8; count of bases not matched to a gene: 4. Germline lookup yields CDR1 SEHNR and CDR2 FQNEAQ (reference sequence). CDR3 DNA sequence: TGTGCCAGCAGCCCCGGGACAGGGGGCTATTCACCCCTCCACTTT. Its protein is CASSPGTGGYSPLHF.

J is TRBJ1-2 and V is TRBV30; D is perhaps TRBD1 (5 bases). The CDR3 runs to 14 residues. V lost 0 bases and J 4 bases, leaving 12 bases between the germline ends. Germline V lookup: CDR1 GTSNPN, CDR2 SVGIG (reference sequence). The DNA for the CDR3 is TGTGCCTGGAGTGTCGGGCAGGGCGGCTATGGCTACACCTTC. Translated: CAWSVGQGGYGYTF.

V and J are TRBV2 and TRBJ2-5, with 9 positions matching TRBD1. V trimming: 7 bases; J trimming: 2 bases; junction bases outside the gene matches: 8. Germline V gene lookup returns CDR1 SNHLY and CDR2 FYNNEI. The CDR3 totals 15 residues. For the CDR3, the DNA is TGTGCCAGCAAACTAACAGGGGGCAATCAAGAGACCCAGTACTTC. It encodes CASKLTGGNQETQYF.

This sequence joins TRBV9 and TRBJ1-5; the match to TRBD1 covers 11 bases. V was pared by 3 bases and J by 0 bases, with 2 bases of the junction left unmatched. The CDR3 loop spans 16 amino acids. Germline values: CDR1 SGDLS, CDR2 YYNGEE. For the CDR3, the DNA is TGTGCCAGCAGCGCCGGGACAGGGGGTAGCAATCAGCCCCAGCATTTT. It yields the protein CASSAGTGGSNQPQHF.

This chain links TRBV5-4 with TRBJ2-5; 10 nucleotides align to TRBD2. The J call may be wrong; the DNA end is better matched by TRBJ2-7. Germline V gives CDR1 SGHNT, CDR2 YYREEE (reference sequence). The CDR3 has 15 residues. In nucleotides, the CDR3 is TGTGCCAGCAGCTTGGAGCTAGCGGGGGATAGCGAGCAGTACTTC. Amino acids: CASSLELAGDSEQYF.

The chain has TRBV27 and TRBJ2-7; no clear D. The germline V and J ends were trimmed by 1 base and 5 bases, with 9 bases remaining between them. Germline CDR1 MNHEY, CDR2 SMNVEV (reference sequence). The CDR3 runs 13 residues. The CDR3 loop is CASSLWPPNEQYF. The CDR3 DNA reads TGTGCCAGCAGTTTATGGCCCCCCAACGAGCAGTACTTC.

This clone appeared a single time. The chain combines TRBV4-3 with TRBJ1-6; 8 bases are shared with TRBD1. Germline V CDR1 and CDR2: LGHNA, YSLEER. There are 17 residues in the CDR3. J gave up 7 bases and V 3 bases, and 11 bases lay outside the gene matches. The DNA for the CDR3 is TGCGCCAGCAGCCAGTCAACAGGGGGTATATTAAATTCACCCCTCCACTTT. Translating gives CASSQSTGGILNSPLHF.

This chain joins TRBV11-1 and TRBJ2-4; TRBD1 aligns across 10 bases. Germline loops: CDR1 SGHAT, CDR2 FQDESV (reference sequence). V shed 5 bases and J 9 bases; nucleotides not matched to a gene: 4. This CDR3 contains 13 residues. The CDR3 loop is CASSGGQGIIQYF. The CDR3 nucleotides are TGTGCCAGCAGCGGGGGACAGGGGATCATTCAGTACTTC.

CDR3 in DNA: TGTGCCAGCAGCTTAGCAGGGATTGCACAGGGGTTTAACTATGGCTACACCTTC. Amino acids: CASSLAGIAQGFNYGYTF. V usage is TRBV7-8 and J usage is TRBJ1-2; 7 nucleotides agree with TRBD1. Germline CDR1 is SGHVS and CDR2 is FQNEAQ. CDR3 length equals 18 residues. J lost 1 base, V lost 0 bases, and 11 bases had no gene match.

A few counts support this clone. The V call is TRBV7-6, the J call TRBJ1-3; D call uncertain. Trimming removed 2 bases from V and 0 bases from J, with 14 bases in between. CDR1 and CDR2 from the germline V gene are SGHVS and FNYEAQ. This CDR3 has 17 amino acids. The CDR3 here is CASSLHHAGRSGNTIYF. Written as DNA, the CDR3 is TGTGCCAGCAGCTTACACCATGCAGGCCGCTCTGGAAACACCATATATTTT.

This chain connects TRBV7-8 to TRBJ1-2; possible D gene TRBD1, 6 bases. This CDR3 has 14 amino acids. The V gene's germline CDR1 is SGHVS and CDR2 FQNEAQ. Trimming cost V 1 base and J 4 bases, with 10 bases left between them. CDR3 protein: CASSLGGRIYGYTF. Written as DNA, the CDR3 is TGTGCCAGCAGCTTAGGGGGGCGGATCTATGGCTACACCTTC.

The rearrangement links TRBV19 to TRBJ2-1; TRBD1 is a possible D gene (5 bases). The V and J ends lost 1 base and 1 base respectively, with 8 bases between them. There are 15 residues in the CDR3. Germline V gene sequence: CDR1 LNHDA, CDR2 SQIVND (reference sequence). For the CDR3, the DNA is TGTGCCAGTAGTATAGCCAGGGTGTCCTACAATGAGCAGTTCTTC. Residues: CASSIARVSYNEQFF.

This sequence joins TRBV5-1 and TRBJ1-6, with a weak D call TRBD1 (5 bases). This CDR3 spans 13 amino acids. Trimming cost V 1 base and J 9 bases, with 8 bases left between them. The germline V gene has CDR1 SGHRS and CDR2 YFSETQ. DNA for the CDR3: TGCGCCAGCAGCTTGCAGGGTGGTTCACCCCTCCACTTT. Residues: CASSLQGGSPLHF.

The chain recombines TRBV7-2 with TRBJ2-1, with D perhaps TRBD1 (6 bases). V gave up 6 bases and J gave up 9 bases, with 18 bases separating them. This CDR3 has 14 amino acids. The germline V gene encodes CDR1 SGHTA and CDR2 FQGNSA. Here the CDR3 DNA reads TGTGCCAGCAGTCTTAGAATCGGACAGAGTGAGCAGTTCTTC. The encoded protein is CASSLRIGQSEQFF.

The chain uses TRBV15 and TRBJ1-5, with D uncertain. The V gene's germline CDR1 is LNHNV and CDR2 YYDKDF (reference sequence). The CDR3 length is 15 residues. V lost 0 bases to trimming and J lost 0 bases, with 6 bases between them. CDR3 DNA: TGTGCCACCAGCAGAGATCTAAATAGCAATCAGCCCCAGCATTTT. This gives the protein CATSRDLNSNQPQHF. Full variable domain (missing parts from reference TRBV15 and TRBJ1-5): DAMVIQNPRYQVTQFGKPVTLSCSQTLNHNVMYWYQQKSSQAPKLLFHYYDKDFNNEADTPDNFQSRRPNTSFCFLDIRSPGLGDTAMYLCATSRDLNSNQPQHFGDGTRLSIL.